What follows are 25 T cell receptor beta chains derived from one specimen sequenced in a study of vaccination effects on CD4 cells after COVID-19. These receptors have no identified antigens. Culturing for more than 9 days preceded CD4+ T cell isolation. Participants completed two doses of the BNT162b2 or mRNA-1273 vaccine. This table comes from immunoSEQ multiplex PCR, and its TCRdb copy is limited to in-frame clones, with some not included. The table has approximately 74,000 clones, roughly 73% seen once. The sample was CD4+ T cells from PBMCs cultured without peptide, taken after COVID-19 vaccination. Receptors originate from a human donor who received a COVID-19 vaccine.

The chain uses TRBV6-2 or TRBV6-3 and TRBJ2-2; possibly TRBD2 for D (5 bases). The ends were cut back, 2 bases at V and 1 base at J, with 8 bases in the middle. The CDR3 is made up of 15 amino acids. The germline V gene has CDR1 MNHEY and CDR2 SVGEGT. CDR3 region: CASSYRGLNTGELFF. CDR3 sequence (DNA): TGTGCCAGCAGTTACCGGGGTTTGAACACCGGGGAGCTGTTTTTT.

The rearrangement joins TRBV6-2 or TRBV6-3 to TRBJ1-4; the D is unclear. V was shortened by 5 bases and J by 7 bases, with 8 bases between the two germline ends. Germline V gene sequence: CDR1 MNHEY, CDR2 SVGEGT. The CDR3 runs 12 residues. The CDR3 nucleotides read TGTGCCAGCAGTCTTCCGAGTGAAAAACTGTTTTTT. Translating it yields CASSLPSEKLFF.

The chain joins TRBV5-1 to TRBJ2-1, with D perhaps matching TRBD1 (6 bases). The CDR3 sequence is 15 residues long. Germline assignment: CDR1 SGHRS and CDR2 YFSETQ. Trimming cost V 4 bases and J 0 bases, with 11 bases left between them. Here the CDR3 reads CASSPIGGSYNEQFF. CDR3 nucleotide sequence: TGCGCCAGCAGCCCTATAGGGGGCTCCTACAATGAGCAGTTCTTC.

This chain uses TRBV4-1 with TRBJ1-5; 7 bases align to TRBD1. This CDR3 is built from 15 residues. Per germline, CDR1 MGHRA and CDR2 YSYEKL. With 4 bases clipped from V and 5 bases from J, the junction kept 8 bases outside the gene matches. CDR3 in DNA: TGCGCCAGCAGCCGTGGACAGGAGTACTATCAGCCCCAGCATTTT. Translated: CASSRGQEYYQPQHF.

The chain is built from TRBV7-2 and TRBJ1-2, with D possibly being TRBD1 (5 bases). The CDR3 totals 14 residues. V was pared by 5 bases and J by 8 bases, with 18 bases between. Germline V lookup: CDR1 SGHTA, CDR2 FQGNSA. CDR3 DNA: TGTGCCAGCAGCCCACCACAGGTATCGGGCGGCTACACCTTC. Encoded protein: CASSPPQVSGGYTF.

This rearrangement joins TRBV18 to TRBJ1-1; D is perhaps TRBD1 (6 bases). The CDR3 is 18 residues long. V was trimmed by 4 bases and J by 2 bases, leaving 23 bases between them. Germline V CDR1 and CDR2: KGHSH, LQKENI. The CDR3 sequence: CASSLLPSLGGGNTEAFF. In DNA form, the CDR3 reads TGTGCCAGCTCACTCCTCCCTAGTTTAGGGGGGGGAAACACTGAAGCTTTCTTT.

V is TRBV6-5 and J is TRBJ1-1; D possibly corresponds to TRBD1 (6 bases). From germline, CDR1 is MNHEY and CDR2 SVGAGI. CDR3 size: 13 residues. Deletions cut 8 bases from V and 5 bases from J, with 15 bases between. Written as DNA, the CDR3 is TGTGCCAGCGGGGGCACTAGGGGTACTGAAGCTTTCTTT. Protein product: CASGGTRGTEAFF.

This clone was counted only a few times. The chain employs TRBV5-1 and TRBJ1-1; D perhaps matches TRBD1 (6 bases). V lost 4 bases and J lost 3, with 13 bases in between. CDR3 size: 14 residues. In germline, CDR1 is SGHRS, CDR2 YFSETQ. The CDR3 loop is CASSGTGSDTEAFF. CDR3 DNA sequence: TGCGCCAGCAGCGGTACAGGGTCGGACACTGAAGCTTTCTTT.

The chain combines TRBV4-2 with TRBJ1-1, with D perhaps matching TRBD1 (6 bases). In germline, CDR1 is LGHNA, CDR2 YNFKEQ. V was pared by 4 bases and J by 1 base, with 13 bases between. This CDR3 is 15 amino acids long. In nucleotides, the CDR3 is TGTGCCAGCAGCCTAACAGGGTCGGGGAACACTGAAGCTTTCTTT. Protein: CASSLTGSGNTEAFF.

The genes are TRBV5-1 and TRBJ1-2; 9 nucleotides line up with TRBD1. Germline V gene data show CDR1 as SGHRS and CDR2 as YFSETQ. The CDR3 is made up of 15 amino acids. Trimming took 4 bases from V and 2 from J; bases not matched to a gene: 6. The CDR3 loop reads CASSREQGANYGYTF. CDR3 in DNA: TGCGCCAGCAGCCGAGAACAGGGGGCAAACTATGGCTACACCTTC.

The V gene is TRBV12-3 or TRBV12-4, the J gene TRBJ1-2; no firm D call. Trimming shortened V by 8 bases and J by 8 bases, and 18 bases separated the two germline ends. The length of the CDR3 is 13 residues. The CDR3 DNA sequence: TGTGCCAGCGCCAAATCGACGGCCGGGGGCTACACCTTC. Its protein is CASAKSTAGGYTF.

V gene TRBV30 combines with J gene TRBJ2-7; D is possibly TRBD1 (7 bases). This CDR3 has 13 amino acids. Germline assignment: CDR1 GTSNPN and CDR2 SVGIG (reference sequence). V dropped 4 bases and J dropped 0 bases, with 10 bases sitting between them. CDR3 in DNA: TGTGCCTGGACGGGGGACAGCTCCTACGAGCAGTACGTC. Translation: CAWTGDSSYEQYV.

V usage is TRBV5-4 and J usage is TRBJ2-2; 11 bases are a match to TRBD2. From germline, CDR1 is SGHNT and CDR2 YYREEE (reference sequence). Trimming at V came to 5 bases and at J to 6 bases, leaving 6 bases not matched to a gene. The length of the CDR3 is 15 residues. CDR3 sequence: CASSLASGGSGELFF. The CDR3 DNA reads TGTGCCAGCAGTCTAGCTAGCGGGGGGTCCGGGGAGCTGTTTTTT.

The chain carries TRBV3-1 (or the pseudogene TRBV3-2) and TRBJ2-2; the D is unclear. CDR3 size: 17 residues. V was clipped by 0 bases and J by 0 bases, with 11 bases between them. Germline V lookup: CDR1 LGHDT, CDR2 YNNKEL (reference sequence). CDR3 sequence: CASSQEGLSTNTGELFF. CDR3 nucleotide sequence: TGTGCCAGCAGCCAAGAAGGGCTCTCCACGAACACCGGGGAGCTGTTTTTT.

This clone was picked up one time. The chain employs TRBV7-9 and TRBJ2-1; D remains ambiguous. Germline V gene data show CDR1 as SEHNR and CDR2 as FQNEAQ (reference sequence). Between the trimmed V and J ends, which lost 2 bases and 0 bases, there was a span of 8 bases. This CDR3 is built from 15 residues. This CDR3 is CASSLSTSSYNEQFF. The CDR3 DNA sequence: TGTGCCAGCAGCTTAAGTACAAGCTCCTACAATGAGCAGTTCTTC.

The chain has TRBV7-2 and TRBJ2-2, with TRBD2 identical over 8 bases. V gave up 3 bases and J gave up 3 bases; unmatched junction bases: 9. This CDR3 contains 17 residues. Germline CDR1 reads SGHTA; CDR2 reads FQGNSA. Written as DNA, the CDR3 is TGTGCCAGCAGCTTTAAACTGGGACTAGGTCACACCGGGGAGCTGTTTTTT. It encodes CASSFKLGLGHTGELFF.

The rearrangement uses TRBV5-1 and TRBJ2-3; 12 bases are a match to TRBD1. The V segment lost 3 bases and the J segment 0 bases; nucleotides outside the gene matches: 5. The germline gives CDR1 SGHRS, CDR2 YFSETQ. The CDR3 has 17 amino acids. CDR3 in amino acids: CASSSGTGGLSTDTQYF. The CDR3, as DNA: TGCGCCAGCAGCTCCGGGACAGGGGGCCTGAGCACAGATACGCAGTATTTT.

This clone appeared a few times. J is TRBJ2-2 and V is TRBV11-2; 8 bases fit TRBD1. CDR3 size: 16 residues. Trimming cost V 2 bases and J 3 bases; bases outside gene matches: 5. Germline assignment: CDR1 SGHAT and CDR2 FQNNGV. CDR3 DNA sequence: TGTGCCAGCAGCTTAACGCCACAGGGGGACACCGGGGAGCTGTTTTTT. Amino acids: CASSLTPQGDTGELFF. Based on the CDR3 plus reference TRBV11-2 and TRBJ2-2, the full variable domain is EAGVAQSPRYKIIEKRQSVAFWCNPISGHATLYWYQQILGQGPKLLIQFQNNGVVDDSQLPKDRFSAERLKGVDSTLKIQPAKLEDSAVYLCASSLTPQGDTGELFFGEGSRLTVL.

This clone was observed once. Other DNA sequences from this sample encode an identical CDR3 as well. The gene calls are TRBV3-1 (or the pseudogene TRBV3-2) and TRBJ2-3; no firm D call. The CDR3 spans 12 residues. Deletions cut 1 base from V and 6 bases from J, with 5 bases between. CDR1 is LGHDT and CDR2 is YNNKEL in the germline V gene (reference sequence). CDR3 nucleotides: TGTGCCAGCAGCCAAGCTGCGGATACGCAGTATTTT. It yields the protein CASSQAADTQYF.

The chain uses TRBV6-5 and TRBJ2-1; D call uncertain. The germline V gene encodes CDR1 MNHEY and CDR2 SVGAGI. The CDR3 extends over 13 amino acids. With 0 bases removed from V and 10 bases from J, the gap between germline ends came to 10 bases. As DNA, the CDR3 is TGTGCCAGCAGTTACTCTCCCCTGAGCGAGCAGTTCTTC. Protein sequence: CASSYSPLSEQFF.

J is TRBJ2-5 and V is TRBV7-3; TRBD2 matches 7 bases. V shed 5 bases and J 3 bases; nucleotides not matched to a gene: 6. The CDR3 runs 14 residues. Germline-derived CDR1 and CDR2 are SGHTA and FQGTGA. CDR3 protein: CASSPGRGEETQYF. CDR3 DNA: TGTGCCAGCAGCCCTGGGAGGGGAGAAGAGACCCAGTACTTC. The complete variable domain, with remaining parts taken from reference TRBV7-3 and TRBJ2-5, reads GAGVSQTPSNKVTEKGKYVELRCDPISGHTALYWYRQSLGQGPEFLIYFQGTGAADDSGLPNDRFFAVRPEGSVSTLKIQRTERGDSAVYLCASSPGRGEETQYFGPGTRLLVL.

V is TRBV5-8 and J is TRBJ1-1; D is unclear. The CDR3 has 12 amino acids. The V end was cut by 3 bases, the J end by 5 bases, with 8 bases between. The germline gives CDR1 SGHTS, CDR2 YDEGEE. The CDR3 DNA follows: TGTGCCAGCAGCTGGGAGGTTACTGAAGCTTTCTTT. Translated, it gives CASSWEVTEAFF.

This sequence joins TRBV18 and TRBJ1-1, with a tentative D call TRBD1 (5 bases). CDR1 is KGHSH and CDR2 is LQKENI in the germline V gene. The CDR3 consists of 14 residues. V was trimmed by 1 base and J by 6 bases, leaving 12 bases between them. The chain's CDR3 is CASSPRGLIPEAFF. The CDR3 coding sequence is TGTGCCAGCTCACCACGGGGACTTATCCCTGAAGCTTTCTTT.

The chain joins TRBV5-1 to TRBJ2-1; D may be TRBD1 (6 bases). Deletions cut 4 bases from V and 4 bases from J, with 12 bases between. The CDR3 contains 14 residues. CDR1 SGHRS and CDR2 YFSETQ come from the germline V gene. Written as DNA, the CDR3 is TGCGCCAGCAGCCGGGACACCACATACAATGAGCAGTTCTTC. Its protein product is CASSRDTTYNEQFF.

This chain joins TRBV6-2 or TRBV6-3 and TRBJ2-7, with a tentative D call TRBD2 (5 bases). Trimming took 5 bases from V and 4 from J, leaving 18 bases between them. Germline V gene sequence: CDR1 MNHEY, CDR2 SVGEGT. The CDR3 runs to 15 residues. The CDR3, as DNA: TGTGCCAGCAGTGACACCACACCAAGGAGGTACGAGCAGTACGTC. Translated: CASSDTTPRRYEQYV.